These 31 T cell receptor beta chains share one sample of origin, sequenced in a study of blood T cell repertoires in COVID-19. Produced via immunoSEQ multiplex PCR; TCRdb's table is partial and in-frame only. The table has 150,000 or so clones, around 79% seen once. What was sequenced was peripheral blood. These receptors all stem from a woman aged 60-75 years with COVID-19, enrolled during active disease.

The chain has TRBV11-2 and TRBJ2-5, with 8 positions matching TRBD2. From germline, CDR1 is SGHAT and CDR2 FQNNGV. The V and J ends lost 1 base and 5 bases, in that order; junction bases with no gene match: 6. The CDR3 runs to 15 residues. In DNA, the CDR3 is TGTGCCAGCAGCTTAGGGCCGGGAGGGCCGGAGACCCAGTACTTC. This gives the protein CASSLGPGGPETQYF.

V usage is TRBV2 and J usage is TRBJ1-1, with D perhaps TRBD1 (5 bases). Per the germline V gene, CDR1 is SNHLY and CDR2 is FYNNEI. The CDR3 loop spans 13 amino acids. V dropped 6 bases and J dropped 1 base, with 9 bases sitting between them. The CDR3 region is CASSRDRNTEAFF. The CDR3 DNA reads as TGTGCCAGCAGCCGAGACAGGAACACTGAAGCTTTCTTT. Looking up the rest from reference TRBV2 and TRBJ1-1 gives the full variable domain: EPEVTQTPSHQVTQMGQEVILRCVPISNHLYFYWYRQILGQKVEFLVSFYNNEISEKSEIFDDQFSVERPDGSNFTLKIRSTKLEDSAMYFCASSRDRNTEAFFGQGTRLTVV.

The rearrangement links TRBV11-1 to TRBJ1-3; maybe TRBD1 (5 bases). Trimming removed 3 bases at V and 0 bases at J, with 9 bases between. The V gene's germline CDR1 is SGHAT and CDR2 FQDESV (reference sequence). The CDR3 extends over 15 amino acids. CDR3 residues: CASSFSRDSGNTIYF. The CDR3 bases are TGTGCCAGCAGCTTCTCCAGGGACTCTGGAAACACCATATATTTT. Combining the CDR3 with reference TRBV11-1 and TRBJ1-3 gives the whole variable domain EAEVAQSPRYKITEKSQAVAFWCDPISGHATLYWYRQILGQGPELLVQFQDESVVDDSQLPKDRFSAERLKGVDSTLKIQPAELGDSAMYLCASSFSRDSGNTIYFGEGSWLTVV.

This clone has only one observation. V gene TRBV19 combines with J gene TRBJ1-2; D ambiguous. The CDR3 extends over 8 amino acids. CDR1 is LNHDA, CDR2 SQIVND, per germline (reference sequence). Trimming removed 10 bases at V and 5 bases at J, with 2 bases between. The CDR3 spells CATYGYTF. The CDR3 DNA sequence: TGTGCCACTTATGGCTACACCTTC.

J is TRBJ2-1 and V is TRBV27, with a tentative D call TRBD2 (6 bases). Trimming took off 6 bases at V and 5 bases at J, with 20 bases between the two ends. Germline lookup yields CDR1 MNHEY and CDR2 SMNVEV (reference sequence). The length of the CDR3 is 16 residues. The CDR3 sequence is CASSFQPGLGNNEQFF. In DNA, the CDR3 is TGTGCCAGCAGCTTCCAACCGGGACTGGGGAACAATGAGCAGTTCTTC.

The chain uses TRBV7-9 and TRBJ2-1, with TRBD1 matching 9 bases. CDR3 size: 17 residues. Germline CDR1 reads SEHNR; CDR2 reads FQNEAQ (reference sequence). The V segment lost 5 bases and the J segment 3 bases; nucleotides outside the gene matches: 11. The DNA of the CDR3 is TGTGCCAGCAGCAGATTTACGGGACAGGGAATCTACAATGAGCAGTTCTTC. This sequence encodes CASSRFTGQGIYNEQFF. Full variable domain (rest looked up from reference TRBV7-9 and TRBJ2-1): DTGVSQNPRHKITKRGQNVTFRCDPISEHNRLYWYRQTLGQGPEFLTYFQNEAQLEKSRLLSDRFSAERPKGSFSTLEIQRTEQGDSAMYLCASSRFTGQGIYNEQFFGPGTRLTVL.

This rearrangement joins TRBV10-2 to TRBJ2-7; 9 nucleotides align to TRBD2. V lost 9 bases and J lost 3; bases outside the gene matches: 6. The CDR3 runs 13 residues. Germline values: CDR1 WSHSY, CDR2 SAAADI. The CDR3 nucleotides are TGCGCCAGAAAGCGGGGGGAGATCTACGAGCAGTACGTC. Protein sequence: CARKRGEIYEQYV.

The rearrangement links TRBV5-3 to TRBJ1-2; 7 bases are shared with TRBD1. TRBV5-3 is placed among ORFs of uncertain function. The CDR3 runs to 15 residues. V lost 0 bases and J lost 6; bases outside the gene matches: 8. The CDR3 region is CARSLVPDRDHGYTF. The CDR3 DNA reads as TGTGCCAGAAGCTTGGTCCCCGACAGGGACCATGGCTACACCTTC.

The chain couples TRBV7-8 to TRBJ2-1; 14 bases fit TRBD2. The germline V gene has CDR1 SGHVS and CDR2 FQNEAQ. V was clipped by 1 base and J by 7 bases; unmatched bases: 6. CDR3 length: 17 residues. The CDR3 is CASSLVRLAGGPNEQFF. The CDR3 bases are TGTGCCAGCAGCTTAGTTAGACTAGCGGGGGGGCCTAATGAGCAGTTCTTC.

The J gene is TRBJ1-5, the V gene TRBV21-1; the table's D gene call, TRBD1, was not cross checked with the DNA. TRBV21-1 corresponds to a pseudogene. The CDR3 runs 15 residues. This CDR3 reads CASSCTGGVYQPQHF. For the CDR3, the DNA is TGTGCCAGCAGTTGCACAGGGGGGGTATACCAGCCCCAGCATTTT.

This chain uses TRBV7-6 with TRBJ2-1, with D perhaps matching TRBD1 (6 bases). The V gene lost 1 base and the J gene lost 5 bases, with 9 bases spanning the gap. Germline CDR1 reads SGHVS; CDR2 reads FNYEAQ. The CDR3 is made up of 14 amino acids. Here the CDR3 reads CASSLVSGDNEQFF. DNA of the CDR3: TGTGCCAGCAGCTTAGTGTCAGGGGACAATGAGCAGTTCTTC.

The chain recombines TRBV5-6 with TRBJ2-1, with 7 bases fitting TRBD2. The CDR3 extends over 14 amino acids. J was trimmed by 7 bases and V by 4 bases; bases with no gene match: 8. Germline loops: CDR1 SGHDT, CDR2 YYEEEE. This chain's CDR3 is CASSRRLAVNEQFF. The CDR3 DNA sequence: TGTGCCAGCAGCCGCCGACTAGCCGTAAATGAGCAGTTCTTC.

The chain is built from TRBV7-3 and TRBJ2-3; tentative D call: TRBD2 (5 bases). V shed 0 bases and J shed 1 base, with 8 bases lying between them. The CDR3 is 15 amino acids. CDR1 SGHTA and CDR2 FQGTGA come from the germline V gene. The DNA for the CDR3 is TGTGCCAGCAGCTTAACGCGGGCAGGCACAGATACGCAGTATTTT. Encoded protein: CASSLTRAGTDTQYF.

This sequence joins TRBV3-1 (or the pseudogene TRBV3-2) and TRBJ2-3; a possible D gene is TRBD1 (6 bases). Germline V CDR1 and CDR2: LGHDT, YNNKEL (reference sequence). CDR3 size: 15 residues. The V end was cut by 0 bases, the J end by 2 bases, with 9 bases between. The CDR3 loop is CASSQERGYTDTQYF. The CDR3 bases are TGTGCCAGCAGCCAAGAGAGGGGGTACACAGATACGCAGTATTTT.

The CDR3, as DNA: TGTGCCAGCAGCAAAGATGCAGGGAAGGGATACGAGCAGTACGTC. This sequence encodes CASSKDAGKGYEQYV. The gene calls are TRBV21-1 and TRBJ2-7; the table names TRBD1, a call not compared with the DNA. TRBV21-1 is reported as a pseudogene. The CDR3 has 15 amino acids.

The chain links TRBV19 to TRBJ2-6; D is perhaps TRBD2 (5 bases). From germline, CDR1 is LNHDA and CDR2 SQIVND (reference sequence). V was clipped by 4 bases and J by 0 bases, with 13 bases between them. This CDR3 region has 17 residues. In nucleotides, the CDR3 is TGTGCCAGTAGTAGGGAACAGCTAGCCTCTGGGGCCAACGTCCTGACTTTC. It is translated as CASSREQLASGANVLTF.

The V and J genes are TRBV7-6 and TRBJ1-6; the match to TRBD1 covers 8 bases. CDR1 and CDR2 from the germline V gene are SGHVS and FNYEAQ. This CDR3 region has 18 residues. Trimming at V came to 4 bases and at J to 0 bases, leaving 8 bases not matched to a gene. The CDR3 nucleotides are TGTGCCAGCAGCTACCGGGACAGGTCGAGCTCCTATAATTCACCCCTCCACTTT. Its protein product is CASSYRDRSSSYNSPLHF.

This chain joins TRBV7-3 and TRBJ2-1; 7 bases agree with TRBD2. With 5 bases clipped from V and 5 bases from J, the junction kept 3 bases outside the gene matches. Per germline, CDR1 SGHTA and CDR2 FQGTGA. The length of the CDR3 is 13 residues. The CDR3 loop is CASSPGGNNEQFF. CDR3 bases: TGTGCCAGCAGCCCCGGGGGGAACAATGAGCAGTTCTTC.

This clone was counted a few times. This chain links TRBV28 with TRBJ2-2, with 12 bases matching TRBD1. The CDR3 runs 17 residues. V shed 5 bases, J shed 7 bases, and the junction held 11 bases outside the gene matches. In germline, CDR1 is MDHEN, CDR2 SYDVKM. The CDR3, as DNA: TGTGCCAGCAGTACCACCGGGACAGGGGGCAAGGACGGGGAGCTGTTTTTT. Translating gives CASSTTGTGGKDGELFF.

The chain employs TRBV13 and TRBJ2-1; TRBD2 is a possible D gene (6 bases). Germline V gene data show CDR1 as PRHDT and CDR2 as FYEKMQ (reference sequence). Trimming shortened V by 0 bases and J by 6 bases, and 18 bases separated the two germline ends. The CDR3 runs to 17 residues. The CDR3 region has the DNA TGTGCCAGCAGCTTAGGTGTTTTGGAGGGTTACCGCAATGAGCAGTTCTTC. Amino acid sequence: CASSLGVLEGYRNEQFF.

This clone turned up a few times. Written as DNA, the CDR3 is TGCAGTGCTCAACTGACGGGTGGCTACACCTTC. Translation: CSAQLTGGYTF. J is TRBJ1-2 and V is TRBV20-1; no clear D. Per germline, CDR1 DFQATT and CDR2 SNEGSKA (reference sequence). This CDR3 spans 11 amino acids. V shed 5 bases and J shed 7 bases, with 11 bases lying between them.

In this sample, this clone turned up a few times. The chain uses TRBV27 and TRBJ2-1; TRBD2 agrees at 9 bases. CDR3 length equals 16 residues. V shed 3 bases and J 8 bases; nucleotides not matched to a gene: 11. Germline V CDR1 and CDR2: MNHEY, SMNVEV (reference sequence). Written as DNA, the CDR3 is TGTGCCAGCAGTTTTGTCGGGCTAGCGGGAATCGATGAGCAGTTCTTC. Translating it yields CASSFVGLAGIDEQFF.

This sequence joins TRBV3-1 (or the pseudogene TRBV3-2) and TRBJ1-2; D gene ambiguous. The CDR3 runs 13 residues. Germline assignment: CDR1 LGHDT and CDR2 YNNKEL (reference sequence). V was trimmed by 1 base and J by 8 bases, leaving 11 bases between them. The CDR3 is CASSQAATRGYTF. The CDR3 region has the DNA TGTGCCAGCAGCCAAGCGGCGACACGGGGCTACACCTTC.

This clone was observed a handful of times. The rearrangement links TRBV6-6 to TRBJ2-2, with TRBD1 as a possible D gene (5 bases). V lost 5 bases, J lost 6 bases, and 22 bases lay in between. Germline-derived CDR1 and CDR2 are MNHNY and SVGAGI (reference sequence). This CDR3 has 17 residues. The CDR3 loop is CASSRHHGHGVPGELFF. In nucleotides, the CDR3 is TGTGCCAGCAGTCGACACCACGGACACGGTGTGCCCGGGGAGCTGTTTTTT.

The V gene is TRBV6-2 or TRBV6-3, the J gene TRBJ2-7; 9 positions match TRBD2. Germline trimming cut 0 bases from V and 4 bases from J; bases unmatched to any gene: 13. The CDR3 consists of 18 residues. Germline CDR1 reads MNHEY; CDR2 reads SVGEGT. CDR3 region: CASSYSISGGRKSYEQYV. CDR3 sequence (DNA): TGTGCCAGCAGTTACTCGATTAGCGGGGGACGGAAGTCTTACGAGCAGTACGTC.

The chain joins TRBV11-2 to TRBJ2-2; D ambiguous. This CDR3 comprises 15 residues. Trimming took 2 bases from V and 1 from J, leaving 8 bases between them. Germline values: CDR1 SGHAT, CDR2 FQNNGV. The CDR3 here is CASSLPLLNTGELFF. In DNA, the CDR3 is TGTGCCAGCAGCTTACCACTATTGAACACCGGGGAGCTGTTTTTT.

This rearrangement joins TRBV19 to TRBJ1-2, with D tentatively TRBD1 (5 bases). Germline V gene lookup returns CDR1 LNHDA and CDR2 SQIVND (reference sequence). V was clipped by 3 bases and J by 3 bases, with 8 bases between them. The CDR3 length is 13 residues. CDR3 nucleotide sequence: TGTGCCAGTAGTATCCCCAGGGACTATGGCTACACCTTC. It specifies CASSIPRDYGYTF.

This clone has more than one count but fewer than ten. The chain links TRBV2 to TRBJ2-2, with D uncertain. Trimming pared 5 bases from V and 6 bases from J, leaving 4 bases between. This CDR3 comprises 11 residues. Per germline, CDR1 SNHLY and CDR2 FYNNEI. Here the CDR3 DNA reads TGTGCCAGCAGTCTGTCCGGGGAGCTGTTTTTT. It yields the protein CASSLSGELFF. The variable domain in full, with the rest retrieved from reference TRBV2 and TRBJ2-2, is EPEVTQTPSHQVTQMGQEVILRCVPISNHLYFYWYRQILGQKVEFLVSFYNNEISEKSEIFDDQFSVERPDGSNFTLKIRSTKLEDSAMYFCASSLSGELFFGEGSRLTVL.

The chain recombines TRBV4-1 with TRBJ2-3; D gene ambiguous. V lost 0 bases and J 1 base, leaving 11 bases between the germline ends. This CDR3 region has 16 residues. In germline, CDR1 is MGHRA, CDR2 YSYEKL. CDR3 in DNA: TGCGCCAGCAGCCAAGATAGGCTAGATGGCACAGATACGCAGTATTTT. Residues: CASSQDRLDGTDTQYF.

The genes are TRBV6-4 and TRBJ2-1; unclear D gene. CDR1 MRHNA and CDR2 SNTAGT come from the germline V gene. V was cut by 4 bases and J by 5 bases, with 12 bases left in between. The CDR3 is made up of 14 amino acids. The CDR3 protein is CASSVTLNNNEQFF. In DNA, the CDR3 is TGTGCCAGCAGTGTAACTTTGAATAACAATGAGCAGTTCTTC.

The J gene is TRBJ2-7, the V gene TRBV5-1; TRBD2 matches at 7 bases. After removal of 3 bases from V and 1 base from J, the junction contained 10 bases not matched to a gene. The CDR3 covers 16 residues. Germline CDR1 and CDR2: SGHRS and YFSETQ. CDR3 sequence reads: CASSSSPGLKSYEQYF. CDR3 nucleotides: TGCGCCAGCAGCTCCTCACCGGGACTAAAATCCTACGAGCAGTACTTC. Variable domain in full (rest from reference TRBV5-1 and TRBJ2-7): KAGVTQTPRYLIKTRGQQVTLSCSPISGHRSVSWYQQTPGQGLQFLFEYFSETQRNKGNFPGRFSGRQFSNSRSEMNVSTLELGDSALYLCASSSSPGLKSYEQYFGPGTRLTVT.